The present T cell receptor (beta chain) was sequenced within a study of cytomegalovirus exposure and HLA in healthy donors. Study observations and caveats: Among donors in an Asian-associated ancestry cluster, a later analysis reportedly found fewer N-insertions than the approximately 670-donor mean. Analyzed later, association rates of TCRs varied across HLA loci, with DRB1 most and HLA-C fewest.

Germline-derived CDR1 and CDR2 are SGHDN and FVKESK. The CDR3 extends over 15 amino acids. Trimming cost V 0 bases and J 0 bases, with 7 bases left between them. PCR employed 60 Vbeta and 13 Jbeta primers. This table comes from immunoSEQ multiplex PCR, and its TCRdb copy is limited to in-frame clones, with some not included. The sample contains about 160,000 clones, roughly 80% of which appear only once. In regard to this clone: The antigen remains undetermined.

The sequence came from a male donor in good health and CMV-seronegative. This chain connects TRBV14 to TRBJ2-3; D is uncertain. Specimen: PBMCs. Here the CDR3 reads CASSQETTSTDTQYF. The CDR3 DNA reads TGTGCCAGCAGCCAAGAAACGACTAGCACAGATACGCAGTATTTT.